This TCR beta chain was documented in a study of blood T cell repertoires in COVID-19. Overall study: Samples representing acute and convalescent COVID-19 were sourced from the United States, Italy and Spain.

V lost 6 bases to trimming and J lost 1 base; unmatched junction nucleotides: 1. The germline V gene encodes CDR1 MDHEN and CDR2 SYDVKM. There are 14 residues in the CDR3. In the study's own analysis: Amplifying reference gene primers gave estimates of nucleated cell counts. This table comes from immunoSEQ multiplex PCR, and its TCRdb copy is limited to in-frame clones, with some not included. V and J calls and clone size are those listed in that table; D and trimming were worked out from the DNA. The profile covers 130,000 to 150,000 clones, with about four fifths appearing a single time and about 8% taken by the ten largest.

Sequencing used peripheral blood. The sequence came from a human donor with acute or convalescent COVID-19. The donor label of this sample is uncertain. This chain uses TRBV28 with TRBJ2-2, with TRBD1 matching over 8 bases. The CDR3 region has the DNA TGTGCCAGCAGCGGGACAGGGAACACCGGGGAGCTGTTTTTT. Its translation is CASSGTGNTGELFF.